A single sample gave rise to the 12 T cell receptor beta chains below, sequenced in a study of metastatic and nonmetastatic thyroid tumors. TCRdb called clones again from the PCR reads with MiXCR. Among around 53,000 clones, approximately 17% were seen once, and the ten largest hold approximately 3.1%. The entire patient cohort was treatment-naive prior to thyroid surgery. The sequencing input was blood. The receptor source for this set is a female donor with papillary thyroid cancer or a benign thyroid nodule (not recorded which). Some clones in this sample may be carry-over from other donors' samples.

This sequence joins TRBV11-2 and TRBJ2-7; no reliable D call. The germline CDR1 and CDR2 sequences are SGHAT and FQNNGV. The CDR3 consists of 11 residues. The ends were cut back, 8 bases at V and 6 bases at J, with 11 bases in the middle. CDR3 protein: CASGVIIEQYF. The CDR3 bases are TGTGCCAGCGGGGTTATAATCGAGCAGTACTTC.

In its sample, this clone was seen many times. The chain links TRBV6-6 to TRBJ1-1; D call uncertain. The germline V gene has CDR1 MNHNY and CDR2 SVGAGI (reference sequence). The CDR3 is 14 residues long. The V end lost 2 bases, the J end lost 1 base, and 8 bases lay between the germline ends. The CDR3 DNA reads TGTGCCAGCAGTTACGACATTCAGAACACTGAAGCTTTCTTT. Protein product: CASSYDIQNTEAFF.

This clone was observed at least ten times. The chain carries TRBV7-9 and TRBJ2-7; a possible D gene is TRBD2 (6 bases). Germline V gene data show CDR1 as SEHNR and CDR2 as FQNEAQ (reference sequence). Trimming took off 8 bases at V and 6 bases at J, with 14 bases between the two ends. The CDR3 covers 12 residues. As DNA, the CDR3 is TGTGCCAGCGGTGGAGGGTCGGCCGAGCAGTACTTC. Translation gives CASGGGSAEQYF.

In its sample, this clone was seen a few times. At one of its ends the junction is not consistent with the germline gene, which may arise from a read error. The rearrangement joins TRBV28 to TRBJ2-7, with unresolved D. Germline CDR1 reads MDHEN; CDR2 reads SYDVKM. The CDR3 covers 12 residues. CDR3 region: CASSLGVVEHYF. Here the CDR3 DNA reads TGTGCCAGCAGTTTGGGTGTGGTGGAGCACTACTTC.

This clone showed up many times. The genes are TRBV27 and TRBJ1-2, with 7 bases lining up with TRBD1. Germline values: CDR1 MNHEY, CDR2 SMNVEV (reference sequence). After removal of 6 bases from V and 7 bases from J, the junction contained 14 bases not matched to a gene. This CDR3 contains 15 residues. CDR3 nucleotides: TGTGCCAGCAGCTCCGTCCCACAGGGGAGGTCTGGCTACACCTTC. Its translation: CASSSVPQGRSGYTF.

This clone was picked up many times. The rearrangement links TRBV19 to TRBJ1-3; D is ambiguous. Germline CDR1 LNHDA, CDR2 SQIVND (reference sequence). V lost 3 bases and J 1 base, leaving 7 bases between the germline ends. This CDR3 comprises 14 residues. CDR3 sequence: CASSIRISGNTIYF. Here the CDR3 DNA reads TGTGCCAGTAGTATTCGGATATCTGGAAACACCATATATTTT.

At least ten counts were recorded for this clone. The gene calls are TRBV27 and TRBJ2-4; 13 nucleotides match TRBD2. Trimming removed 5 bases from V and 4 bases from J; junction bases left unmatched: 5. The germline V gene has CDR1 MNHEY and CDR2 SMNVEV (reference sequence). This CDR3 contains 16 residues. CDR3 in amino acids: CASSPTSGRGKNIQYF. The CDR3 DNA reads TGTGCCAGCAGTCCAACTAGCGGGAGGGGTAAAAACATTCAGTACTTC.

Comment on this clone: This may stem from a read error, because a much larger clone lies one nucleotide away. The chain has TRBV9 and TRBJ1-1; no firm D call. Germline assignment: CDR1 SGDLS and CDR2 YYNGEE. Trimming stripped 4 bases from V and 4 bases from J, with 17 bases between. This CDR3 has 15 amino acids. CDR3 in amino acids: CASSTSEGRATEAFF. CDR3 DNA: TGTGCCAGCAGCACCTCGGAGGGAAGGGCCACTGAAGCTTTCTTT.

This clone was recorded many times. The same CDR3 also results from other DNA sequences found in this sample. The chain combines TRBV19 with TRBJ2-3, with a weak D call TRBD2 (5 bases). The CDR3 contains 14 residues. The V and J ends lost 5 bases and 4 bases respectively, with 13 bases between them. Germline lookup yields CDR1 LNHDA and CDR2 SQIVND (reference sequence). The CDR3 bases are TGTGCCAGTAGTCGGGGAGCGGTACCAGATACGCAGTATTTT. Translated, it gives CASSRGAVPDTQYF.

In this sample, this clone turned up many times. The CDR3 DNA is TGTGCCAGCAGTTCCCGACCGGGAAGCTCTGGGGCCAACGTCCTGACTTTC. Encoded protein: CASSSRPGSSGANVLTF. The chain recombines TRBV27 with TRBJ2-6, with D perhaps TRBD2 (5 bases). V lost 4 bases to trimming and J lost 0 bases, with 13 bases between them. Germline V gene sequence: CDR1 MNHEY, CDR2 SMNVEV (reference sequence). The CDR3 loop spans 17 amino acids.

The V gene is TRBV11-3, the J gene TRBJ2-7, with 7 bases aligning to TRBD1. V lost 5 bases, J lost 5 bases, and 12 bases stayed unmatched. CDR1 is SGHNT, CDR2 YENEEA, per germline. This CDR3 region has 15 residues. In DNA form, the CDR3 reads TGTGCCAGCAGCCTAAGGACAGGTTTGTCTAACGAGCAGTACGTC. This translates into CASSLRTGLSNEQYV.

The table lists this clone with many counts. The chain has TRBV7-9 and TRBJ2-2; D gene unclear. The CDR3 spans 13 residues. V gave up 1 base and J gave up 4 bases, with 4 bases separating them. Germline V lookup: CDR1 SEHNR, CDR2 FQNEAQ (reference sequence). CDR3 sequence: CASSLGGTGELFF. CDR3 nucleotides: TGTGCCAGCAGCTTAGGGGGCACCGGGGAGCTGTTTTTT.